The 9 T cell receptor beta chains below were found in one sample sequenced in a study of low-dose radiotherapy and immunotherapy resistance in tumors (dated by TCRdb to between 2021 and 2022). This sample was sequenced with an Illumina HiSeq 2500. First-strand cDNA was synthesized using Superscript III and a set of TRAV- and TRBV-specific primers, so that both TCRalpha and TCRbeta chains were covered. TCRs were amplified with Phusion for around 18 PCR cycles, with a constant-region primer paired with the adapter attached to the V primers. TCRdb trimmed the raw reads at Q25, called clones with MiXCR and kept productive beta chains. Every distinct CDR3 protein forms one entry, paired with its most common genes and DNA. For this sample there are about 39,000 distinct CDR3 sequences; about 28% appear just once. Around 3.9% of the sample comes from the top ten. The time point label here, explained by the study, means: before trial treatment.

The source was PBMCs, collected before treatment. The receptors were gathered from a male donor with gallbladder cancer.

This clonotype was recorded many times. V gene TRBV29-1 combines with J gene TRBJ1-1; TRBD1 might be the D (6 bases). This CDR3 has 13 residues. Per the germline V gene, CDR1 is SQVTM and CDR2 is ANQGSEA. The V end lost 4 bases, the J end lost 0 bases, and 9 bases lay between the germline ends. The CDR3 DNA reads TGCAGCGTTGTAGGACAGCTGAACACTGAAGCTTTCTTT. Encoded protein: CSVVGQLNTEAFF.

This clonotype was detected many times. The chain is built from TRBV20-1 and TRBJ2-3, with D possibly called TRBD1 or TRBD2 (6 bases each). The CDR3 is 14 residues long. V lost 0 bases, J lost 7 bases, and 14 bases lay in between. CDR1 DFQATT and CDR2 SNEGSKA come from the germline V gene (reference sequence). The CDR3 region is CSARDLRGRNTQYF. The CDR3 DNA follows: TGCAGTGCTAGAGATCTCCGGGGGCGGAATACGCAGTATTTT.

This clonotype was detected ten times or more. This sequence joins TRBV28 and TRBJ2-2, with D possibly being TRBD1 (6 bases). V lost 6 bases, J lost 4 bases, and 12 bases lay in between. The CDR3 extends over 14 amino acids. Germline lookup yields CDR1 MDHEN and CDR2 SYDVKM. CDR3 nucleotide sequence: TGTGCCAGCAGCCACGGACAGCTCACCGGGGAGCTGTTTTTT. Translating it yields CASSHGQLTGELFF.

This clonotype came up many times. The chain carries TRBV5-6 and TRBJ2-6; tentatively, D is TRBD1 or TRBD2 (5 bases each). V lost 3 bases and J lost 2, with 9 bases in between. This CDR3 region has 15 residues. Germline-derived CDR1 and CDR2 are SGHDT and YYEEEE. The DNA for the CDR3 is TGTGCCAGCAGCTCGAGGGGAGCTGGGGCCAACGTCCTGACTTTC. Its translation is CASSSRGAGANVLTF.

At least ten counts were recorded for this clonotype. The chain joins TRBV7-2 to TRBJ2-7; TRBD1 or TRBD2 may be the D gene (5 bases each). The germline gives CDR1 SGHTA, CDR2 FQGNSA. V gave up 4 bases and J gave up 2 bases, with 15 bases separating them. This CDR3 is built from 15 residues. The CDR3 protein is CASSSGASPPYEQYF. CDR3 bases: TGTGCCAGCAGCTCTGGGGCTAGCCCTCCCTACGAGCAGTACTTC.

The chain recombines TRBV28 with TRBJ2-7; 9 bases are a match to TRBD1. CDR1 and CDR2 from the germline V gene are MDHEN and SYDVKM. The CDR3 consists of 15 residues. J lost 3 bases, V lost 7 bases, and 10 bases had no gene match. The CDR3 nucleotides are TGTGCCAGCAACCCCCCCGGGACAGGGCTCTACGAGCAGTACTTC. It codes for CASNPPGTGLYEQYF.

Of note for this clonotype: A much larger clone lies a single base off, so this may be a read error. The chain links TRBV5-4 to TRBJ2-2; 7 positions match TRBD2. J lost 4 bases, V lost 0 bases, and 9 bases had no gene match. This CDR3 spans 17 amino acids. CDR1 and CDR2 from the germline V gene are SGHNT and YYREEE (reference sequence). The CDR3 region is CASSLGLAEGSTGELFF. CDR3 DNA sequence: TGTGCCAGCAGCTTGGGGCTAGCGGAGGGGTCCACCGGGGAGCTGTTTTTT.

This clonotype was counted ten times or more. Here the CDR3 DNA reads TGTGCCAGCAGCCAACAGGGCACTGAAGCTTTCTTT. Its translation: CASSQQGTEAFF. The gene calls are TRBV7-9 and TRBJ1-1, with a possible D match to TRBD1 (6 bases). Germline V gene lookup returns CDR1 SEHNR and CDR2 FQNEAQ (reference sequence). CDR3 length: 12 residues. V was trimmed by 5 bases and J by 4 bases, leaving 8 bases between them.

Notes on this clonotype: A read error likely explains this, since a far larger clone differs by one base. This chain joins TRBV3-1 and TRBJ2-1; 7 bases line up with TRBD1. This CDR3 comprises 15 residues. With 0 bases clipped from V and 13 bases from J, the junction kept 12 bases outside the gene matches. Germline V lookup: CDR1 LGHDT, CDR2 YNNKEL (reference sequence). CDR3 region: CASSQEGTAGETQFF. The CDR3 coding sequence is TGTGCCAGCAGCCAAGAAGGGACAGCTGGAGAGACCCAGTTCTTC.